The clone carrying this TCR beta chain occurred once. This sample is part of a study of shared clonotypes between healthy human individuals. In the original analysis: Junction-only sequences produced by ImmunoSEQ had no quality scores, so filtering differed. Profiling relied on immunoSEQ multiplex PCR, and the TCRdb table lists in-frame clones only, not all of them. V and J calls and clone size are copied from that table; D and trimming were computed from the DNA. The sample comprises about 1.1 million clones, about 80% of which are singletons, and 0.6% to 0.7% rests with the top ten. Into CD45RA+ naive and CD45RA-negative memory subsets, the CD4+ cells were split. After removal of 3 bases from V and 8 bases from J, the junction contained 5 bases not matched to a gene. This CDR3 contains 14 residues. CDR1 and CDR2 from the germline V gene are SGHRS and YFSETQ.

The genes are TRBV5-1 and TRBJ1-1; 12 bases line up with TRBD1. The material sequenced was memory CD4+ T cells from PBMCs. Specified subset: CD45RA-negative fraction. The receptor's source is a man younger than 35 in good health. Some clones in this sample may be carry-over from other donors' samples. DNA for the CDR3: TGCGCCAGCAGCTCCGTCGGGACAGGGGGCGAAGCTTTCTTT. Translation gives CASSSVGTGGEAFF.